The 7 T cell receptor beta chains given below trace back to one sample, sequenced in a study of regulatory T cells in long-lasting Graves disease. Time point noted: newly diagnosed GD, antithyroid drugs for less than 3 months. PBMC RNA served as the TCR library source. In building TCR beta libraries, iRepertoire HTBI primers were used together with Arm-PCR of CDR3 regions. TCRdb called the multiplex PCR reads again in MiXCR, with one record for every CDR3 protein. The sample lists approximately 350,000 distinct CDR3 sequences; approximately 10% were seen once. This same sample was also taken into another study, of T cells in Graves' hyperthyroidism and ophthalmopathy.

This sample comprised peripheral blood mononuclear cells (PBMCs), obtained at new diagnosis, from a patient treated with antithyroid drugs. These receptors all come from a woman between 18 and 30 years old with Graves disease.

The table lists this clonotype with a few counts. The chain is built from TRBV7-2 and TRBJ2-2; D might be TRBD1 (7 bases). This CDR3 is 15 amino acids long. Germline V gene sequence: CDR1 SGHTA, CDR2 FQGNSA. The V and J ends lost 7 bases and 6 bases respectively, with 18 bases between them. The CDR3 DNA sequence: TGTGCCAGCAAGTCACAGGGGCTAGCGTCCGGGGAGCTGTTTTTT. It specifies CASKSQGLASGELFF. Filled out from reference TRBV7-2 and TRBJ2-2, the complete variable domain reads GAGVSQSPSNKVTEKGKDVELRCDPISGHTALYWYRQSLGQGLEFLIYFQGNSAPDKSGLPSDRFSAERTGGSVSTLTIQRTQQEDSAVYLCASKSQGLASGELFFGEGSRLTVL.

This clonotype was seen at least ten times. The chain carries TRBV7-8 and TRBJ1-1, with TRBD1 matching 8 bases. The length of the CDR3 is 15 residues. After removal of 1 base from V and 4 bases from J, the junction contained 5 bases not matched to a gene. CDR1 and CDR2 from the germline V gene are SGHVS and FQNEAQ. The CDR3 DNA is TGTGCCAGCAGCTTAGTGCGCACAGGGGGCACTGAAGCTTTCTTT. Translated: CASSLVRTGGTEAFF. Supplemented by reference TRBV7-8 and TRBJ1-1, the full variable domain reads GAGVSQSPRYKVAKRGQDVALRCDPISGHVSLFWYQQALGQGPEFLTYFQNEAQLDKSGLPSDRFFAERPEGSVSTLKIQRTQQEDSAVYLCASSLVRTGGTEAFFGQGTRLTVV.

This clonotype was counted ten times or more. This chain connects TRBV18 to TRBJ2-1; weak D call: TRBD1 (5 bases). V was pared by 4 bases and J by 6 bases, with 13 bases between. Germline V gene lookup returns CDR1 KGHSH and CDR2 LQKENI. The CDR3 is 14 amino acids. CDR3 amino acids: CASSRSSRGNEQFF. In DNA form, the CDR3 reads TGTGCCAGCTCACGTTCTTCTAGGGGCAATGAGCAGTTCTTC.

This clonotype appeared many times. This chain uses TRBV12-3 or TRBV12-4 with TRBJ2-1; D tentatively fits TRBD1 or TRBD2 (6 bases each). V was trimmed by 2 bases and J by 2 bases, leaving 16 bases between them. The CDR3 sequence is 17 residues long. CDR3 loop: CASSLNPGGKAYNEQFF. The CDR3 nucleotides are TGTGCCAGCAGTTTAAACCCCGGGGGCAAAGCCTACAATGAGCAGTTCTTC.

This clonotype was counted at least ten times. This rearrangement joins TRBV4-3 to TRBJ2-1; D is possibly TRBD2 (6 bases). CDR3 length: 15 residues. From germline, CDR1 is LGHNA and CDR2 YSLEER. The V end lost 4 bases, the J end lost 3 bases, and 13 bases lay between the germline ends. In DNA, the CDR3 is TGCGCCAGCAGCCGGGAACTAGCAGACTACAATGAGCAGTTCTTC. It codes for CASSRELADYNEQFF.

This clonotype was seen at least ten times. The chain couples TRBV29-1 to TRBJ1-1; 7 bases are shared with TRBD1. The V gene's germline CDR1 is SQVTM and CDR2 ANQGSEA. Unmatched junction bases numbered 9, after V lost 6 bases and J lost 11 bases. This CDR3 has 11 amino acids. CDR3 sequence reads: CSVRKRGPAFF. Written as DNA, the CDR3 is TGCAGCGTCCGAAAAAGGGGGCCGGCTTTCTTT.

This clonotype has ten or more counts. The chain employs TRBV2 and TRBJ2-1; 9 bases agree with TRBD1. CDR1 and CDR2 (germline): SNHLY, FYNNEI. The CDR3 is 14 residues long. Trimming at V came to 5 bases and at J to 6 bases, leaving 5 bases not matched to a gene. The CDR3 region is CASSPGQGANEQFF. CDR3 sequence (DNA): TGTGCCAGCAGTCCGGGACAGGGAGCCAATGAGCAGTTCTTC.